This T cell receptor (beta chain) originates from a study of molecular identifiers for immune sequencing clone quantification. Germline assignment: CDR1 PRHDT and CDR2 FYEKMQ (reference sequence). The CDR3 sequence is 13 residues long. In the case of this clonotype: One junction end disagrees with the germline gene, perhaps due to a read error.

Each CDR3 protein is one row after TCRdb ran MiXCR on the PCR reads. Among fewer than 350,000 distinct CDR3 sequences listed, 24% were seen once. The chain uses TRBV13 and TRBJ2-3, with D hard to call. Material for sequencing was naive CD8+ T cells from blood, with Jurkat cell RNA spiked in. Described subset: FACS-sorted CD8+CD4-CCR7+CD45RA+ naive T cells. This clonotype was obtained from a human donor in good health. Some libraries in this study had Jurkat cell RNA spiked in. CDR3 residues: CASSLGSTDPQYF. CDR3 in DNA: TGTGCCAGCAGCTTAGGCTCCACAGATCCGCAGTATTTT.